Sequencing of this T cell receptor (beta chain) was carried out in a study of blood T cell repertoires in COVID-19. Study summary: Researchers got acute and convalescent COVID-19 samples from the United States, Italy and Spain. PBMCs, B-cell-depleted T cells, or T cells provided the cDNA or gDNA that made up the material.

The CDR3 runs 16 residues. The V gene's germline CDR1 is SGHTS and CDR2 YDEGEE. V lost 0 bases to trimming and J lost 3 bases; unmatched junction nucleotides: 6. In the study's own analysis: Amplification with reference gene primers provided the estimates of nucleated cell counts. The table came from immunoSEQ multiplex PCR; TCRdb's copy has only in-frame clones and leaves some out. D and trimming come from the DNA, and the V and J calls and clone size come from that table. The table includes a few hundred thousand clones, about 90% detected once. The sequence was obtained from a middle-aged woman with acute or convalescent COVID-19. The sample comprised peripheral blood. V is TRBV5-8 and J is TRBJ2-3; TRBD2 matches at 8 bases. The CDR3 DNA sequence: TGTGCCAGCAGCTTGGCACGGGGGGGGTCGACAGATACGCAGTATTTT. It encodes CASSLARGGSTDTQYF.